These 4 T cell receptor beta chains share one sample of origin, sequenced in a study of low-dose radiotherapy and immunotherapy resistance in tumors. Priming of first-strand cDNA relied on TRAV- and TRBV-specific primers (covering alpha and beta chains). TCRs were amplified for 15 to 25 PCR cycles with a constant-region primer and V-primer adapter. From the reads, TCRdb called clonotypes with MiXCR, one entry per CDR3 protein. The sample lists about 11,000 distinct CDR3 sequences, 45% to 55% occurring once. The receptors stem from a human donor with advanced metastatic prostate, ovarian, gallbladder or colorectal cancer (not recorded which). This table probably holds off-target reads from a library built for another chain.

J is TRBJ1-5 and V is TRBV5-5; D remains unclear. Germline V gene sequence: CDR1 SGHKS, CDR2 YYEKEE (reference sequence). This CDR3 is 13 amino acids long. The V end was cut by 2 bases, the J end by 6 bases, with 9 bases between. CDR3 sequence: CASSFVTGQPQHF. The CDR3, as DNA: TGTGCCAGCAGCTTTGTAACTGGTCAGCCCCAGCATTTT.

This clonotype was detected a few times. J is TRBJ2-3 and V is TRBV9, with TRBD2 matching over 10 bases. The length of the CDR3 is 15 residues. J gave up 4 bases and V 2 bases, and 4 bases lay outside the gene matches. Germline values: CDR1 SGDLS, CDR2 YYNGEE. CDR3 sequence: CASSVSGGVADTQYF. In nucleotides, the CDR3 is TGTGCCAGCAGCGTCAGCGGGGGGGTGGCAGATACGCAGTATTTT.

This clonotype was seen only a few times. CDR3 loop: CASSLEGRGQETQYF. In nucleotides, the CDR3 is TGTGCCAGCAGCTTGGAGGGACGCGGACAAGAGACCCAGTACTTC. The chain uses TRBV5-5 and TRBJ2-5; either TRBD1 or TRBD2 may fit D (5 bases each). The CDR3 sequence is 15 residues long. Trimming left V 0 bases short and J 2 bases short, with 11 bases between. From germline, CDR1 is SGHKS and CDR2 YYEKEE (reference sequence).

The chain couples TRBV5-4 to TRBJ2-5; D possibly corresponds to TRBD2 (7 bases). Germline-derived CDR1 and CDR2 are SGHNT and YYREEE (reference sequence). CDR3 size: 17 residues. Trimming took 4 bases from V and 0 from J, leaving 19 bases between them. Written as DNA, the CDR3 is TGTGCCAGCAGCCTGATTGGGGGGGCCACTTACCAAGAGACCCAGTACTTC. It encodes CASSLIGGATYQETQYF.